What follows are 6 T cell receptor beta chains derived from one specimen sequenced in a study of cytomegalovirus exposure and HLA in healthy donors. PCR employed 60 Vbeta and 13 Jbeta primers. Data came from immunoSEQ multiplex PCR; TCRdb stores just in-frame clones and leaves some out. The sample comprises tens of thousands of clones, 60% to 85% of which are singletons, and 5.9% rests with the top ten. Input material: PBMCs. Receptor source: a man between 18 and 29 years old in good health and CMV-seropositive.

The chain carries TRBV9 and TRBJ1-2; 10 positions agree with TRBD1. This CDR3 spans 14 amino acids. Per germline, CDR1 SGDLS and CDR2 YYNGEE. J lost 7 bases, V lost 0 bases, and 3 bases had no gene match. The CDR3 sequence is CASSVAGQGGGYTF. DNA of the CDR3: TGTGCCAGCAGCGTAGCAGGACAGGGGGGTGGCTACACCTTC.

This clone turned up a few times. The rearrangement joins TRBV5-1 to TRBJ1-2; maybe TRBD1 (5 bases). The V end lost 7 bases, the J end lost 5 bases, and 18 bases lay between the germline ends. CDR3 length: 14 residues. The germline CDR1 and CDR2 sequences are SGHRS and YFSETQ. The CDR3 bases are TGCGCCAGCGCCGGGCAGGGTGGAGGGTATGGCTACACCTTC. Residues: CASAGQGGGYGYTF.

The chain recombines TRBV5-1 with TRBJ2-7, with no clear D. Trimming cost V 2 bases and J 0 bases, with 6 bases left between them. CDR1 SGHRS and CDR2 YFSETQ come from the germline V gene. The CDR3 consists of 13 residues. CDR3 residues: CASSFRSSYEQYF. Written as DNA, the CDR3 is TGCGCCAGCAGCTTTAGGAGCTCCTACGAGCAGTACTTC.

This clone occurred a few times. The chain couples TRBV6-5 to TRBJ2-7; 10 bases fit TRBD2. Trimming removed 6 bases from V and 4 bases from J; junction bases left unmatched: 6. The germline CDR1 and CDR2 sequences are MNHEY and SVGAGI. This CDR3 is 14 amino acids long. CDR3 bases: TGTGCCAGCAGACTAAGCGGGAGGGCTTACGAGCAGTACTTC. Its translation: CASRLSGRAYEQYF.

The V gene is TRBV28, the J gene TRBJ2-3, with a weak D call TRBD2 (6 bases). V was cut by 4 bases and J by 8 bases, with 22 bases left in between. Germline V gives CDR1 MDHEN, CDR2 SYDVKM. The CDR3 is made up of 16 amino acids. The chain's CDR3 is CASSSPGTPQAGTQYF. Written as DNA, the CDR3 is TGTGCCAGCAGTTCTCCCGGGACTCCACAGGCGGGTACGCAGTATTTT. Drawing the rest from reference TRBV28 and TRBJ2-3, the complete variable domain is DVKVTQSSRYLVKRTGEKVFLECVQDMDHENMFWYRQDPGLGLRLIYFSYDVKMKEKGDIPEGYSVSREKKERFSLILESASTNQTSMYLCASSSPGTPQAGTQYFGPGTRLTVL.

V gene TRBV4-1 combines with J gene TRBJ2-1; 14 bases fit TRBD2. This CDR3 region has 17 residues. Germline-derived CDR1 and CDR2 are MGHRA and YSYEKL. With 4 bases clipped from V and 7 bases from J, the junction kept 9 bases outside the gene matches. The chain's CDR3 is CASSPRLAGGPANEQFF. In nucleotides, the CDR3 is TGCGCCAGCAGCCCGAGACTAGCGGGAGGGCCGGCTAATGAGCAGTTCTTC.